One and the same sample provided the 25 T cell receptor beta chains below, sequenced in a study of blood T cell repertoires in COVID-19. Libraries were prepared by immunoSEQ multiplex PCR; TCRdb keeps only in-frame clonotypes and omits some of them. The table shows around 130,000 clones, with approximately 81% occurring only once. Sequenced sample: peripheral blood. The receptors were gathered from a man aged 55 to 70 with acute or convalescent COVID-19.

The V call is TRBV19, the J call TRBJ2-5; the match to TRBD1 covers 8 bases. This CDR3 comprises 15 residues. Germline CDR1 is LNHDA and CDR2 is SQIVND (reference sequence). V was pared by 3 bases and J by 2 bases, with 5 bases of the junction left unmatched. CDR3 sequence: CASSIPGQGQETQYF. CDR3 in DNA: TGTGCCAGTAGTATTCCTGGACAGGGACAAGAGACCCAGTACTTC.

The V gene is TRBV6-5, the J gene TRBJ2-3; D is possibly TRBD1 (6 bases). Germline CDR1 MNHEY, CDR2 SVGAGI. This CDR3 has 16 residues. Trimming pared 4 bases from V and 4 bases from J, leaving 18 bases between. CDR3 in amino acids: CASSSPKGVGSDTQYF. CDR3 DNA sequence: TGTGCCAGCAGTTCTCCGAAGGGGGTCGGGTCAGATACGCAGTATTTT.

The genes are TRBV5-1 and TRBJ2-2; 11 bases fit TRBD2. Germline loops: CDR1 SGHRS, CDR2 YFSETQ. V was pared by 4 bases and J by 9 bases, with 11 bases of the junction left unmatched. CDR3 length: 16 residues. The CDR3 DNA follows: TGCGCCAGCAGCCTGGGACTAGCGGAGATTCCCCGGGAGCTGTTTTTT. It specifies CASSLGLAEIPRELFF.

The rearrangement links TRBV6-1 to TRBJ1-6; D gene unclear. Trimming pared 2 bases from V and 10 bases from J, leaving 6 bases between. Looked up from germline, CDR1 is MNHNS and CDR2 is SASEGT. The CDR3 consists of 12 residues. This chain's CDR3 is CASSETKSPLHF. The CDR3 nucleotides are TGTGCCAGCAGTGAAACTAAATCACCCCTCCACTTT.

The chain has TRBV28 and TRBJ2-3; TRBD2 aligns across 10 bases. The CDR3 runs 17 residues. J was trimmed by 5 bases and V by 1 base; bases with no gene match: 9. Germline V CDR1 and CDR2: MDHEN, SYDVKM. The CDR3 DNA reads TGTGCCAGCAGTTTATCGGCTAGCGGGAGAGGGGTAGATACGCAGTATTTT. It specifies CASSLSASGRGVDTQYF. Complete variable domain (other parts from reference TRBV28 and TRBJ2-3): DVKVTQSSRYLVKRTGEKVFLECVQDMDHENMFWYRQDPGLGLRLIYFSYDVKMKEKGDIPEGYSVSREKKERFSLILESASTNQTSMYLCASSLSASGRGVDTQYFGPGTRLTVL.

V usage is TRBV28 and J usage is TRBJ2-3, with D perhaps matching TRBD1 (6 bases). Per the germline V gene, CDR1 is MDHEN and CDR2 is SYDVKM. The CDR3 is made up of 14 amino acids. V was trimmed by 5 bases and J by 2 bases, leaving 11 bases between them. CDR3 nucleotide sequence: TGTGCCAGCAGTCTCGACAGGAACACAGATACGCAGTATTTT. Protein sequence: CASSLDRNTDTQYF.

V gene TRBV19 combines with J gene TRBJ2-2, with 15 nucleotides matching TRBD2. V lost 7 bases, J lost 7 bases, and 7 bases stayed unmatched. The V gene's germline CDR1 is LNHDA and CDR2 SQIVND (reference sequence). This CDR3 comprises 16 residues. CDR3 region: CASTSGLAGGHGELFF. The CDR3 nucleotides read TGTGCCAGTACCTCGGGACTAGCGGGAGGCCACGGGGAGCTGTTTTTT.

The chain has TRBV28 and TRBJ1-2; no clear D gene. V gave up 6 bases and J gave up 3 bases, with 8 bases separating them. Germline V CDR1 and CDR2: MDHEN, SYDVKM. This CDR3 is built from 12 residues. The CDR3 DNA follows: TGTGCCAGCAGGCAGGTTCACTATGGCTACACCTTC. It translates to CASRQVHYGYTF.

This clone was observed a single time. The chain uses TRBV9 and TRBJ2-7; D is possibly TRBD2 (7 bases). The germline V gene encodes CDR1 SGDLS and CDR2 YYNGEE. The CDR3 has 15 residues. Trimming removed 4 bases at V and 8 bases at J, with 22 bases between. The CDR3 region has the DNA TGTGCCAGCAGCTTAGGGGGGGAACCCGCTTCGAAGCAGTACTTC. The encoded protein is CASSLGGEPASKQYF.

J is TRBJ1-6 and V is TRBV5-5; D is ambiguous. Between the trimmed V and J ends, which lost 3 bases and 7 bases, there was a span of 8 bases. This CDR3 spans 13 amino acids. Germline V gene sequence: CDR1 SGHKS, CDR2 YYEKEE (reference sequence). In DNA form, the CDR3 reads TGTGCCAGCAGCTCTAATCCCAATTCACCCCTCCACTTT. Translation: CASSSNPNSPLHF.

The V and J genes are TRBV6-5 and TRBJ2-2; D not certain. This CDR3 is built from 14 residues. V was pared by 7 bases and J by 1 base, with 10 bases between. The V gene's germline CDR1 is MNHEY and CDR2 SVGAGI. The CDR3 region is CASTRKQNTGELFF. The CDR3 nucleotides read TGTGCCAGCACTAGGAAACAGAACACCGGGGAGCTGTTTTTT.

This rearrangement joins TRBV3-1 (or the pseudogene TRBV3-2) to TRBJ2-2; 7 bases are shared with TRBD1. This CDR3 region has 14 residues. Germline loops: CDR1 LGHDT, CDR2 YNNKEL (reference sequence). With 4 bases clipped from V and 3 bases from J, the junction kept 2 bases outside the gene matches. CDR3 sequence reads: CASSPGTDTGELFF. The CDR3 bases are TGTGCCAGCAGCCCCGGGACAGACACCGGGGAGCTGTTTTTT.

The gene calls are TRBV4-2 and TRBJ1-3, with 10 positions matching TRBD1. Losses at the gene ends were 3 bases for V and 3 bases for J; bases not matched to a gene: 5. The CDR3 is 16 residues long. Germline values: CDR1 LGHNA, CDR2 YNFKEQ. This CDR3 reads CASSQPRTGGGNTIYF. The CDR3 region has the DNA TGTGCCAGCAGCCAGCCCCGGACAGGGGGTGGAAACACCATATATTTT.

V is TRBV5-4 and J is TRBJ1-6, with D perhaps TRBD1 (6 bases). The CDR3 is made up of 14 amino acids. The germline V gene has CDR1 SGHNT and CDR2 YYREEE (reference sequence). The ends were cut back, 4 bases at V and 8 bases at J, with 13 bases in the middle. CDR3 sequence reads: CASSLQGEYSPLHF. The CDR3 DNA is TGTGCCAGCAGCCTACAGGGTGAATATTCACCCCTCCACTTT.

The CDR3 loop reads CASSFAGHSYEQYF. In DNA, the CDR3 is TGTGCCAGCAGCTTTGCAGGGCACTCCTACGAGCAGTACTTC. The chain employs TRBV11-2 and TRBJ2-7, with D possibly being TRBD1 (5 bases). The CDR3 has 14 residues. In germline, CDR1 is SGHAT, CDR2 FQNNGV. V shed 3 bases and J shed 0 bases, with 9 bases lying between them.

The gene calls are TRBV19 and TRBJ2-7; tentative D call: TRBD2 (5 bases). Trimming shortened V by 4 bases and J by 6 bases, and 31 bases separated the two germline ends. Looked up from germline, CDR1 is LNHDA and CDR2 is SQIVND (reference sequence). This CDR3 is built from 19 residues. The CDR3 DNA reads TGTGCCAGTAGTAGCCTACCCAGGATAGCAACCGGGGTCCAAGGCGAGCAGTACTTC. It is translated as CASSSLPRIATGVQGEQYF.

V usage is TRBV3-1 (or the pseudogene TRBV3-2) and J usage is TRBJ1-1, with D unclear. Germline V CDR1 and CDR2: LGHDT, YNNKEL (reference sequence). Trimming removed 4 bases from V and 0 bases from J, with 9 bases in between. The CDR3 loop spans 14 amino acids. The CDR3 DNA is TGTGCCAGCAGCCCCGCAGTTATGAACACTGAAGCTTTCTTT. Translating it yields CASSPAVMNTEAFF.

The chain joins TRBV2 to TRBJ2-7; TRBD2 aligns across 16 bases. The CDR3 totals 16 residues. Trimming removed 5 bases from V and 6 bases from J; junction bases left unmatched: 7. Germline values: CDR1 SNHLY, CDR2 FYNNEI. CDR3 amino acids: CASSQGTSGRALEQYF. In DNA form, the CDR3 reads TGTGCCAGCAGTCAAGGGACTAGCGGGAGGGCCCTCGAGCAGTACTTC.

The rearrangement joins TRBV19 to TRBJ1-3; 8 nucleotides match TRBD1. CDR3 size: 13 residues. Germline lookup yields CDR1 LNHDA and CDR2 SQIVND (reference sequence). V was pared by 10 bases and J by 2 bases, with 4 bases of the junction left unmatched. Here the CDR3 DNA reads TGTGCCACCGGGACAGGCACTGGAAACACCATATATTTT. It translates to CATGTGTGNTIYF.

This chain connects TRBV7-7 to TRBJ2-5; 7 nucleotides align to TRBD2. The CDR3 loop spans 15 amino acids. Germline lookup yields CDR1 SSHAT and CDR2 FNYEAQ (reference sequence). Trimming cost V 5 bases and J 2 bases; bases outside gene matches: 8. CDR3 loop: CASSLTAGVQETQYF. DNA for the CDR3: TGTGCCAGCAGCCTTACCGCGGGGGTTCAAGAGACCCAGTACTTC.

This clone was detected once. This chain joins TRBV6-5 and TRBJ2-5, with D uncertain. The CDR3 sequence is 15 residues long. From germline, CDR1 is MNHEY and CDR2 SVGAGI. V lost 5 bases and J 3 bases, leaving 16 bases between the germline ends. The DNA for the CDR3 is TGTGCCAGCAGTCTCACCCAAACGAGGAAAGAGACCCAGTACTTC. Translation: CASSLTQTRKETQYF.

The chain employs TRBV5-1 and TRBJ1-2, with 10 bases that match TRBD1. Trimming took 4 bases from V and 3 from J; bases not matched to a gene: 6. CDR3 length: 15 amino acids. Germline lookup yields CDR1 SGHRS and CDR2 YFSETQ. The CDR3 loop is CASSATGTGDYGYTF. CDR3 nucleotides: TGCGCCAGCAGCGCCACCGGGACAGGGGACTATGGCTACACCTTC.

The V gene is TRBV18, the J gene TRBJ2-3; 9 bases map to TRBD1. This CDR3 is 14 amino acids long. CDR1 is KGHSH and CDR2 is LQKENI in the germline V gene. The ends lost 3 bases at V and 5 bases at J; junction bases unmatched: 3. The CDR3 sequence: CASSPGQGGDTQYF. The DNA of the CDR3 is TGTGCCAGCTCACCGGGACAGGGAGGAGATACGCAGTATTTT.

This clone was recorded a few times. The chain joins TRBV9 to TRBJ2-1, with 8 bases fitting TRBD1. With 3 bases clipped from V and 5 bases from J, the junction kept 10 bases outside the gene matches. The CDR3 covers 16 residues. CDR1 SGDLS and CDR2 YYNGEE come from the germline V gene. As DNA, the CDR3 is TGTGCCAGCAGCGAGGCTTGGGACAGGCCCAACAATGAGCAGTTCTTC. This codes for CASSEAWDRPNNEQFF.

V usage is TRBV28 and J usage is TRBJ1-5; the D is unclear. V was trimmed by 7 bases and J by 1 base, leaving 14 bases between them. CDR3 length: 15 amino acids. Germline V CDR1 and CDR2: MDHEN, SYDVKM. CDR3 residues: CASTVSLGSNQPQHF. CDR3 nucleotides: TGTGCCAGCACAGTGAGCCTGGGCAGCAATCAGCCCCAGCATTTT.